The next 12 T cell receptor beta chains were all read from a single sample in a study of cytomegalovirus exposure and HLA in healthy donors (dated by TCRdb to about 2017). Library preparation was by the immunoSEQ multiplex PCR assay. For the multiplex PCR, a mixture combining 60 forward primers for TCR Vbeta segments and 13 reverse primers for TCR Jbeta segments was used. TCRdb provides this immuneACCESS table in a form limited to in-frame rearrangements. Some clones are lacking; in checked studies, under half of them reflect an unresolved V gene, and why the rest are absent is not known. For this sample the table gives roughly 130,000 clones, of which around 74% were detected only once. The top ten clones comprise around 4% of the sample. The sequenced sample consisted of PBMCs. Source of these receptors: a man between 18 and 35 years old in good health and CMV-seropositive.

The rearrangement joins TRBV5-6 to TRBJ2-7, with no clear D. Germline CDR1 and CDR2: SGHDT and YYEEEE. Trimming removed 4 bases from V and 0 bases from J, with 11 bases in between. The CDR3 totals 14 residues. The CDR3 DNA sequence: TGTGCCAGCAGCCGATGGCCAAGCTCCTACGAGCAGTACTTC. Translating gives CASSRWPSSYEQYF.

V is TRBV7-8 and J is TRBJ2-7, with 7 bases aligning to TRBD1. CDR1 is SGHVS, CDR2 FQNEAQ, per germline. This CDR3 has 16 amino acids. V gave up 5 bases and J gave up 0 bases; unmatched junction bases: 10. CDR3 sequence reads: CASSASNRGYSYEQYF. In DNA form, the CDR3 reads TGTGCCAGCAGCGCCTCGAACAGGGGTTACTCCTACGAGCAGTACTTC.

V and J are TRBV28 and TRBJ2-7; the D is unclear. The CDR3 totals 12 residues. Germline CDR1 MDHEN, CDR2 SYDVKM. V gave up 3 bases and J gave up 0 bases, with 3 bases separating them. In DNA form, the CDR3 reads TGTGCCAGCAGTTTTTACTCCTACGAGCAGTACTTC. As protein: CASSFYSYEQYF.

This sequence joins TRBV25-1 and TRBJ2-7; TRBD2 is a possible D gene (6 bases). This CDR3 has 12 amino acids. V shed 6 bases and J shed 2 bases, with 8 bases lying between them. Germline lookup yields CDR1 MGHDK and CDR2 SYGVNS. CDR3 DNA: TGTGCCAGCAGGGGACTTACCTACGAGCAGTACTTC. Protein product: CASRGLTYEQYF.

The gene calls are TRBV7-6 and TRBJ1-1; TRBD1 matches at 8 bases. The CDR3 totals 16 residues. Germline V gene lookup returns CDR1 SGHVS and CDR2 FNYEAQ. Trimming removed 5 bases from V and 4 bases from J; junction bases left unmatched: 12. CDR3: CASSTPTGERATEAFF. The CDR3 DNA reads as TGTGCCAGCAGCACCCCGACAGGGGAGAGGGCCACTGAAGCTTTCTTT. Looking up the rest from reference TRBV7-6 and TRBJ1-1 gives the full variable domain: GAGVSQSPRYKVTKRGQDVALRCDPISGHVSLYWYRQALGQGPEFLTYFNYEAQQDKSGLPNDRFSAERPEGSISTLTIQRTEQRDSAMYRCASSTPTGERATEAFFGQGTRLTVV.

The chain carries TRBV7-2 and TRBJ1-2, with 9 positions matching TRBD1. The CDR3 sequence is 15 residues long. Trimming removed 5 bases from V and 7 bases from J; junction bases left unmatched: 11. The germline V gene encodes CDR1 SGHTA and CDR2 FQGNSA. The CDR3 sequence: CASSLLGQGLVGYTF. In DNA form, the CDR3 reads TGTGCCAGCAGCCTACTAGGACAGGGGCTTGTTGGCTACACCTTC.

V is TRBV5-1 and J is TRBJ1-1; 7 nucleotides match TRBD1. J was trimmed by 2 bases and V by 2 bases; bases with no gene match: 9. CDR1 and CDR2 (germline): SGHRS, YFSETQ. The CDR3 has 16 amino acids. CDR3 sequence (DNA): TGCGCCAGCAGCTTCAAAGGACAGGACTATAACACTGAAGCTTTCTTT. It translates to CASSFKGQDYNTEAFF. Filled out from reference TRBV5-1 and TRBJ1-1, the complete variable domain reads KAGVTQTPRYLIKTRGQQVTLSCSPISGHRSVSWYQQTPGQGLQFLFEYFSETQRNKGNFPGRFSGRQFSNSRSEMNVSTLELGDSALYLCASSFKGQDYNTEAFFGQGTRLTVV.

This clone was counted a few times. The J gene is TRBJ2-7, the V gene TRBV11-2; D is ambiguous. Deletions cut 0 bases from V and 9 bases from J, with 9 bases between. Germline CDR1 reads SGHAT; CDR2 reads FQNNGV. The CDR3 sequence is 12 residues long. The CDR3 protein is CASSLDLRGQYF. The CDR3 nucleotides read TGTGCCAGCAGCTTAGATTTGAGAGGGCAGTACTTC.

This clone has only one observation. The chain links TRBV19 to TRBJ1-5, with a tentative D call TRBD1 (5 bases). Trimming left V 4 bases short and J 7 bases short, with 11 bases between. The CDR3 runs to 13 residues. CDR1 and CDR2 from the germline V gene are LNHDA and SQIVND (reference sequence). The CDR3 nucleotides read TGTGCCAGTAGTACTCAAGCAGGGCAGCCCCAGCATTTT. This gives the protein CASSTQAGQPQHF. Full variable domain (outside the CDR3, taken from reference TRBV19 and TRBJ1-5): DGGITQSPKYLFRKEGQNVTLSCEQNLNHDAMYWYRQDPGQGLRLIYYSQIVNDFQKGDIAEGYSVSREKKESFPLTVTSAQKNPTAFYLCASSTQAGQPQHFGDGTRLSIL.

The gene calls are TRBV6-1 and TRBJ2-7, with D tentatively TRBD2 (6 bases). Trimming pared 6 bases from V and 5 bases from J, leaving 17 bases between. CDR3 length equals 14 residues. In germline, CDR1 is MNHNS, CDR2 SASEGT. The CDR3 sequence is CASRLQGWGDEQYF. The CDR3 DNA follows: TGTGCCAGCAGGCTCCAAGGATGGGGGGACGAGCAGTACTTC.

The chain combines TRBV5-6 with TRBJ2-3, with 11 bases that match TRBD2. The junction had 9 bases not matched to a gene; V was cut back by 5 bases and J by 1 base. Germline CDR1 SGHDT, CDR2 YYEEEE. This CDR3 contains 17 residues. CDR3 in amino acids: CASRIAGGHSGTDTQYF. The CDR3 nucleotides read TGTGCCAGCAGAATAGCGGGGGGGCACTCCGGCACAGATACGCAGTATTTT.

The chain joins TRBV6-4 to TRBJ2-1, with TRBD2 matching over 12 bases. Trimming took 6 bases from V and 4 from J; bases not matched to a gene: 4. CDR3 length: 15 residues. Germline V gives CDR1 MRHNA, CDR2 SNTAGT. The CDR3 DNA is TGTGCCAGCAGCAAGACTAGCGGGAGATACAATGAGCAGTTCTTC. Translated: CASSKTSGRYNEQFF.